This entry features one T cell receptor beta chain sequence. Antigen: not known. Trimming shortened V by 7 bases and J by 1 base, and 7 bases separated the two germline ends. Germline V lookup: CDR1 MNHEY, CDR2 SVGAGI. CDR3 length equals 12 residues. The entry originates in a study of T cell responses to AZD1222 COVID-19 vaccine. General study results and limits: Baseline antibody screening turned up just a handful of seropositive AZD1222 recipients. Most donors were white British and more were female, and clonal diversity was possibly underestimated. Spike-specific TCR breadth and depth both grew after two AZD1222 doses. Sampling captured repertoires only after the peak T cell response.

Measured with immunoSEQ multiplex PCR; TCRdb has only the in-frame clones, and not every one. The top ten hold under 15% of the sample, which has 50,000 to 60,000 clones, 80% to 90% seen once. This sequence was found in an adult in good health. The source was peripheral blood, collected on day 0 of AZD1222 vaccination. The chain carries TRBV6-5 and TRBJ1-2; the D is unclear. This chain's CDR3 is CASTLDNYGYTF. The CDR3 coding sequence is TGTGCCAGCACCCTAGATAACTATGGCTACACCTTC.